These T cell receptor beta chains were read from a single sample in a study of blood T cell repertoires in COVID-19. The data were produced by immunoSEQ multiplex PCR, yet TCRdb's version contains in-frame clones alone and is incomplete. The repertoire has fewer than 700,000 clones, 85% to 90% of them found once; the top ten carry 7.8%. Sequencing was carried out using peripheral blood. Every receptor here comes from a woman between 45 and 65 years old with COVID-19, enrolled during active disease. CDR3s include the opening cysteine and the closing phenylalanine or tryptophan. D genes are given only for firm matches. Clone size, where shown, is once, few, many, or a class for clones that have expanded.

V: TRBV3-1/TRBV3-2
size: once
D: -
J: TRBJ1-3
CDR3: CASSQLDSRNTIYF
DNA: TGTGCCAGCAGCCAACTGGACAGCCGAAACACCATATATTTT

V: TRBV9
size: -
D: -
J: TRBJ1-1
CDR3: CASSAHQGTEAFF
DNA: TGTGCCAGCAGCGCCCATCAGGGGACTGAAGCTTTCTTT

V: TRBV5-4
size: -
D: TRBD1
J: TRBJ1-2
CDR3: CASRTGQENYGYTF
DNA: TGTGCCAGCAGAACGGGACAGGAGAACTATGGCTACACCTTC

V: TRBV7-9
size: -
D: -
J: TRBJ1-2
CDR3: CASRPRGGGYTF
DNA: TGTGCCAGCAGACCTAGGGGAGGTGGCTACACCTTC

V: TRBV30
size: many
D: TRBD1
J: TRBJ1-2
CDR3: CAWEPGQGLANYGYTF
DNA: TGTGCCTGGGAACCGGGACAGGGATTAGCTAACTATGGCTACACCTTC

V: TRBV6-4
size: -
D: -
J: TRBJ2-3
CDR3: CASTSVRTDTQYF
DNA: TGTGCCAGCACCAGCGTTCGCACAGATACGCAGTATTTT

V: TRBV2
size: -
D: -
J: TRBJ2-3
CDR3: CASSFSASPDTQYF
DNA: TGTGCCAGCAGTTTCAGCGCGTCGCCCGATACGCAGTATTTT

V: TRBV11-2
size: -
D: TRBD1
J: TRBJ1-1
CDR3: CASRNRGTEAFF
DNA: TGTGCCAGCAGAAACAGGGGGACTGAAGCTTTCTTT

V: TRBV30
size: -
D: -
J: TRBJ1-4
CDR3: CAWIPKSDSNNEKLFF
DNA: TGTGCCTGGATCCCAAAATCCGACAGTAATAATGAAAAACTGTTTTTT

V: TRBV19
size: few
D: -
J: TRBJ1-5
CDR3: CASSIDRGASGQPQHF
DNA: TGTGCCAGTAGTATAGATCGGGGGGCGAGTGGTCAGCCCCAGCATTTT

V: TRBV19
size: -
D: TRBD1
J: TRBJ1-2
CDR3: CASSINGQAYYGYTF
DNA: TGTGCCAGTAGTATAAACGGACAGGCTTACTATGGCTACACCTTC

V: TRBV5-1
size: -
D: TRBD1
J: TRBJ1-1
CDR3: CASSLNTRGPITEAFF
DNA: TGCGCCAGCAGCTTGAATACAAGGGGGCCGATCACTGAAGCTTTCTTT

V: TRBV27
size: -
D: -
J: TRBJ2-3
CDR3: CATLVRATDTQYF
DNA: TGTGCCACCCTGGTCAGGGCAACAGATACGCAGTATTTT

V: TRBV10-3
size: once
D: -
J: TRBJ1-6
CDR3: CAINNSGEDSPLHF
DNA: TGTGCCATCAATAACTCAGGGGAAGATTCACCCCTCCACTTT

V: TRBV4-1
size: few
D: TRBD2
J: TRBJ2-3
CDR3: CASSQGEGYTQYF
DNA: TGCGCCAGCAGCCAAGGGGAGGGGTATACGCAGTATTTT

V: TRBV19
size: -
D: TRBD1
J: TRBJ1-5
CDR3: CASTSVTGVLGQPQHF
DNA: TGTGCCAGTACCTCAGTGACAGGGGTACTGGGTCAGCCCCAGCATTTT

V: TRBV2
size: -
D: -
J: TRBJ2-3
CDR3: CAGGQTGDTQYF
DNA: TGTGCCGGCGGACAGACCGGGGATACGCAGTATTTT

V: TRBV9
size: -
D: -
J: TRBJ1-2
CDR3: CASSADRRANYGYTF
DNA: TGTGCCAGCAGCGCCGACAGGCGGGCGAACTATGGCTACACCTTC

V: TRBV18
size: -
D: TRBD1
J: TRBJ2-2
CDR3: CASSPIPGQGGTGELFF
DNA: TGTGCCAGCTCACCCATACCCGGACAGGGCGGCACCGGGGAGCTGTTTTTT

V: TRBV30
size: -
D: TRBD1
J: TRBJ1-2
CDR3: CAWSSVDRGGYTF
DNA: TGTGCCTGGAGTTCGGTCGACAGGGGTGGCTACACCTTC

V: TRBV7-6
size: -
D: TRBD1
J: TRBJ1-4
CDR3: CASSPRTGDVGKLFF
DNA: TGTGCCAGCAGCCCAAGGACAGGGGATGTGGGAAAACTGTTTTTT

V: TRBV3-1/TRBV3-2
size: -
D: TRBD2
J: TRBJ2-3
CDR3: CASSRRRGGSTDTQYF
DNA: TGTGCCAGCAGCCGGCGGCGGGGGGGCTCCACAGATACGCAGTATTTT

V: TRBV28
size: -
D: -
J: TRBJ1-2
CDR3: CASSLKIGVYGYTF
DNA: TGTGCCAGCAGTTTAAAGATAGGGGTCTATGGCTACACCTTC

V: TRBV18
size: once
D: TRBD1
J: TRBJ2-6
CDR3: CASSPVSPGQGVSGANVLTF
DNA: TGTGCCAGCTCACCGGTGAGCCCGGGACAGGGGGTGTCTGGGGCCAACGTCCTGACTTTC

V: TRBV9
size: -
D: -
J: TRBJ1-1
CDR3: CASSPSGQMNTEAFF
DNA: TGTGCCAGCAGCCCAAGCGGACAGATGAACACTGAAGCTTTCTTT

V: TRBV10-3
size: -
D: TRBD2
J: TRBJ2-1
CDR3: CAILAGGDEQFF
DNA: TGTGCCATCCTAGCGGGGGGGGATGAGCAGTTCTTC

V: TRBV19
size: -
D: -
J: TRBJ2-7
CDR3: CASSVRDTSYEQYF
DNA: TGTGCCAGTAGTGTCCGGGACACCTCCTACGAGCAGTACTTC

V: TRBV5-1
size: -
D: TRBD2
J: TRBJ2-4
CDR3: CASSLRRGGPNIQYF
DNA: TGCGCCAGCAGCTTAAGGCGGGGGGGCCCGAACATTCAGTACTTC

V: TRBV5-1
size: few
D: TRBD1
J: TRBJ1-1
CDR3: CASSPRQGITEAFF
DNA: TGCGCCAGCAGCCCCCGACAGGGCATCACTGAAGCTTTCTTT

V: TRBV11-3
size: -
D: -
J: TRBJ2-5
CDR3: CASSVSQETQYF
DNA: TGTGCCAGCAGCGTTTCACAAGAGACCCAGTACTTC

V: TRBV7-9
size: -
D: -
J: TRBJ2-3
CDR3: CASSRLESTDTQYF
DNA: TGTGCCAGCAGCCGATTGGAGAGCACAGATACGCAGTATTTT

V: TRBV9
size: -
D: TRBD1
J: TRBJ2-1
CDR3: CASSHDPGQGSQEQFF
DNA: TGTGCCAGCAGCCACGATCCGGGACAGGGGTCTCAGGAGCAGTTCTTC

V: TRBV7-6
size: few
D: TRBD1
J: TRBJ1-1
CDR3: CASSLVETQGAEAFF
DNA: TGTGCCAGCAGCTTAGTTGAGACCCAGGGGGCTGAAGCTTTCTTT

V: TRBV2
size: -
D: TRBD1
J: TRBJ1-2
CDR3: CASHRGLEDGYTF
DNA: TGTGCCAGCCACAGGGGGCTAGAAGATGGCTACACCTTC

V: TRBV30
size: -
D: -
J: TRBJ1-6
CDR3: CAWSGGTGSSPLHF
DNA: TGTGCCTGGAGTGGTGGGACTGGAAGTTCACCCCTCCACTTT

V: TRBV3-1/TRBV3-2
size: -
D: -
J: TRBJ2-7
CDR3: CASSQEGVQYF
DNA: TGTGCCAGCAGCCAAGAGGGCGTGCAGTACTTC

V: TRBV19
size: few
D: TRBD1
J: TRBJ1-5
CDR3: CASSETGGRIQPQHF
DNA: TGTGCCAGTAGTGAAACAGGGGGCCGGATCCAGCCCCAGCATTTT

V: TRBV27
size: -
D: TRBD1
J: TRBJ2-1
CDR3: CASSLMGQGSHNEQFF
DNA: TGTGCCAGCAGTTTAATGGGACAGGGGTCCCACAATGAGCAGTTCTTC

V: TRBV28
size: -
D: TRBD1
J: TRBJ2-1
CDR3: CASSYGTGRDEQFF
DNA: TGTGCCAGCAGTTACGGGACAGGGAGGGATGAGCAGTTCTTC

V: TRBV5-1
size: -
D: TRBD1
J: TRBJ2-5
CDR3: CASRVRDSQETQYF
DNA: TGCGCCAGCAGGGTCCGGGACAGTCAAGAGACCCAGTACTTC

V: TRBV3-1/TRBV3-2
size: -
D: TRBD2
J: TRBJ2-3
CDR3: CASSSAGGSTDTQYF
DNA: TGTGCCAGCAGCTCCGCGGGGGGAAGCACAGATACGCAGTATTTT

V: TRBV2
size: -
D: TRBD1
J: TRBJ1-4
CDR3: CASWDSPTAEEKLFF
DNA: TGTGCCAGCTGGGACAGTCCAACTGCGGAGGAAAAACTGTTTTTT

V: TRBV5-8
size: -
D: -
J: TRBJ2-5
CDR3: CASSFGTPGETQYF
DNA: TGTGCCAGCAGCTTCGGGACACCTGGGGAGACCCAGTACTTC